This TCR beta chain stems from a study of identifying expanded T cells in peripheral blood. Study-level findings and limits: Technical replicates showed around 1.3 changed clones; about two weeks 15 to 20; four weeks 19. Variance in clone template counts between approximately two-week samples significantly increased with total template count across all healthy donors.

Collection occurred without any documented infections or immune events in donors. About this clone: No antigen is known for it.

Assay used: immunoSEQ multiplex PCR; TCRdb lists only in-frame clones, some missing. The data contain more than 75,000 clones, roughly 86% of them singletons. This CDR3 is 13 amino acids long. CDR1 and CDR2 from the germline V gene are SNHLY and FYNNEI. The V and J ends lost 6 bases and 10 bases respectively, with 18 bases between them. Sequencing was carried out using blood. This chain connects TRBV2 to TRBJ1-2; a weak D match, TRBD1 (6 bases). This TCR was sampled from a person between 18 and 75 years old in good health. CDR3 nucleotides: TGTGCCAGCAGCATTACCCGGGGGCGCGACTACACCTTC. It is translated as CASSITRGRDYTF.